A selection of T cell receptor beta chains follows, all from one sample in a study of cytomegalovirus exposure and HLA in healthy donors. Generated by immunoSEQ multiplex PCR, the TCRdb table keeps only in-frame clones and is missing some. Among roughly 100,000 clones listed, roughly three quarters were seen once. The sample taken for sequencing was PBMCs. These receptor sequences come from a man aged 40-55 years in good health and CMV-seronegative. CDR3s leave out the opening cysteine and the closing phenylalanine or tryptophan. Each record gives: V gene, J gene, CDR3 protein.

>TRBV27|TRBJ2-2
ASSLRTNTGELF
>TRBV30|TRBJ1-1
AWSRTKLVNTEAF
>TRBV6-1|TRBJ2-5
ASAGGLTQETQY
>TRBV9|TRBJ2-2
ASSDTGTGRGELF
>TRBV21-1|TRBJ2-7
ARRDRGVYEQY
>TRBV14|TRBJ1-6
ASSRGHNSPLH
>TRBV9|TRBJ1-5
ASSVGVGSNQPQH
>TRBV9|TRBJ2-1
ASSVSGLAGGGEQF
>TRBV6-5|TRBJ2-1
ASSYGTSVVNEQF
>TRBV5-5|TRBJ2-6
ASSWGTGSGANVLT
>TRBV11-1|TRBJ2-2
ASSMDSTGELF
>TRBV11-3|TRBJ2-1
ASSLSNRVNEQF
>TRBV21-1|TRBJ2-4
ASPRNIQY
>TRBV29-1|TRBJ2-2
SVGATGGPGELF
>TRBV5-1|TRBJ2-3
ASRGGGEQY
>TRBV7-9|TRBJ2-7
ASSSYTLRY
>TRBV4-1|TRBJ2-1
ASSQGVASGSGNEQF
>TRBV6-5|TRBJ1-3
ARRGRGNTIY
>TRBV30|TRBJ1-2
AHPGADGYT
>TRBV7-6|TRBJ2-2
ASGGLVGAGELF
>TRBV28|-
ASSHGTVYEQY
>TRBV5-6|TRBJ1-5
ASSLYRGAGSNQPQH
>TRBV6-5|TRBJ2-6
ASPRIYGANVLT
>TRBV5-6|TRBJ1-2
ASSLLTESYT
>TRBV20-1|TRBJ2-7
SAIQGYEQY
>TRBV4-3|TRBJ1-6
ASSQEKGLTNSPLH
>TRBV7-3|TRBJ2-5
ASSLRAAGLLAGGQETQY
>TRBV5-6|TRBJ1-4
ASSRTATNEKLF
>TRBV9|-
ASSVDPLSEQY
>TRBV28|TRBJ2-6
DHRERTGAGANVLT
>TRBV28|TRBJ2-1
ASSKLFLAGGYNEQF
>TRBV4-1|TRBJ2-7
ASSQSQGRSYEQY
>TRBV10-3|TRBJ1-6
AISLGSGFNSPLH
>TRBV15|TRBJ2-1
ATSSDREVKNEQF
>TRBV7-9|TRBJ1-5
ASSLGGGSNQPQH
>TRBV14|TRBJ2-5
ASSQHRGQETQY
>TRBV5-1|TRBJ2-5
ASSLELVETQY
>TRBV5-1|TRBJ2-6
ASSLTGAGTANVLT
>TRBV7-7|TRBJ1-6
ASSLTLESPLH
>TRBV14|TRBJ2-4
ASSPDWGLAKNIQY
>TRBV5-1|TRBJ2-3
ASSLTGVGTDTQY
>TRBV19|TRBJ2-5
ASSIQIQETQY
>TRBV18|TRBJ2-5
ASSPRQGWQETQY
>TRBV25-1|TRBJ1-5
ASSEDRAALPGPQH
>TRBV7-3|TRBJ1-2
ASSLKASDRGQHGYT
>TRBV6-1|TRBJ1-5
ASRARQVSNQPQH
>TRBV7-9|TRBJ1-1
ASSLEGQGWSEAF
>TRBV29-1|TRBJ2-7
SVGGAVQQY
>TRBV7-2|TRBJ2-4
ASSLIAGDKNIQY
>TRBV19|TRBJ1-1
ASGWGAEAF
>TRBV5-4|TRBJ2-2
ASSTGGLHGELF
>TRBV21-1|TRBJ1-5
ASSTTAGQPQH
>TRBV14|TRBJ2-5
ASSLLAGGPLETQY
>TRBV5-4|TRBJ2-3
ASSLSLDRGTDTQY
>TRBV4-1|TRBJ2-3
ASSQDSGGGRAGNTQY